The entry below gives a single T cell receptor (beta chain) sequence along with its context. This sample was included in a study of blood T cell repertoires in COVID-19. Germline V gene sequence: CDR1 MNHNY, CDR2 SVGAGI (reference sequence). This CDR3 is 13 amino acids long. Between the trimmed V and J ends, which lost 7 bases and 7 bases, there was a span of 16 bases. The data were produced by immunoSEQ multiplex PCR, yet TCRdb's version contains in-frame clones alone and is incomplete. Of approximately 220,000 clones listed, 80% to 90% are singletons. This TCR was recovered from a woman aged 50 to 60 with acute or convalescent COVID-19. The sample comprised peripheral blood. The chain carries TRBV6-6 and TRBJ1-2; D unclear. The CDR3 sequence is CASTLDSAGGYTF. DNA for the CDR3: TGTGCCAGCACCCTGGACTCGGCGGGTGGCTACACCTTC.